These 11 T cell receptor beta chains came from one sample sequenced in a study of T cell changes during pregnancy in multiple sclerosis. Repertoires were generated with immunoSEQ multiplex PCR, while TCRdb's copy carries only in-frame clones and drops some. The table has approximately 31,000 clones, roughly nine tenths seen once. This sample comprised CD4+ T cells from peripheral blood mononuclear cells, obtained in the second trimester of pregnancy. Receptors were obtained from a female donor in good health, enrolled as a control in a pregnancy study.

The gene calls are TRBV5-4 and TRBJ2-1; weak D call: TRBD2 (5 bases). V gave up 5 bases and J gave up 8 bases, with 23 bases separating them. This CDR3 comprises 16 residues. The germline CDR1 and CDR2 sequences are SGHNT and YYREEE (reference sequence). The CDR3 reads CASSQLSIRTEDEQFF. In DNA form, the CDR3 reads TGTGCCAGCAGTCAGCTATCCATCCGGACGGAGGATGAGCAGTTCTTC.

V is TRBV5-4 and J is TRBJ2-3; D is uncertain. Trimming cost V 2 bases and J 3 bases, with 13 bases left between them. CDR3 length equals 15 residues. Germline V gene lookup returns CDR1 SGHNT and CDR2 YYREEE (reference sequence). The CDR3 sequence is CASSLGGLLTDTQYF. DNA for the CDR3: TGTGCCAGCAGCTTAGGCGGTCTTCTGACAGATACGCAGTATTTT.

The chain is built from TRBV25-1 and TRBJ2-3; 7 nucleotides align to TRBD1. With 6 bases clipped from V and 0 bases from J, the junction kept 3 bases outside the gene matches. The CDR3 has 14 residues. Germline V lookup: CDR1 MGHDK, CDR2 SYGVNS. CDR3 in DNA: TGTGCCAGCAGATCGACAGGGAGCACAGATACGCAGTATTTT. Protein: CASRSTGSTDTQYF.

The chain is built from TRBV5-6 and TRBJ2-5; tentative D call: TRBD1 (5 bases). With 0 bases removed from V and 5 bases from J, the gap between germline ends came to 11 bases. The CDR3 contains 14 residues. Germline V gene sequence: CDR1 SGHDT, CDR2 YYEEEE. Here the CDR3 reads CASSLGQYEETQYF. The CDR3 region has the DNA TGTGCCAGCAGCTTGGGACAGTATGAGGAGACCCAGTACTTC.

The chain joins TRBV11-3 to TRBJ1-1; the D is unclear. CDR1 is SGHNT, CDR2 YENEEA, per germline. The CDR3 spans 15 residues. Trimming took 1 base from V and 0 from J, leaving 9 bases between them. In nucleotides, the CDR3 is TGTGCCAGCAGCTTAGGGGTCAGGATGAACACTGAAGCTTTCTTT. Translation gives CASSLGVRMNTEAFF.

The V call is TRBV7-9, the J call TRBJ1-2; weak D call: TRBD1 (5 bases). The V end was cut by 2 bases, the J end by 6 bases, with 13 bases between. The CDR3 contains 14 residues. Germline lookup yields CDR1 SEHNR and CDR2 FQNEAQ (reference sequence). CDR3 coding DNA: TGTGCCAGCAGCTTAAACGAACAGGTGCATGGCTACACCTTC. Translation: CASSLNEQVHGYTF.

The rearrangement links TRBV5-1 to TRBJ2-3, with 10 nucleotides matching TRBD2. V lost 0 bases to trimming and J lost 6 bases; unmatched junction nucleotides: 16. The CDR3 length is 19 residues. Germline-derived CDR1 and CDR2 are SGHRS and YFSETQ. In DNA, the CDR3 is TGCGCCAGCAGCTTGGCCCCACGGCTAGCGGGGGCGGGGGCGGATACGCAGTATTTT. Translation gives CASSLAPRLAGAGADTQYF.

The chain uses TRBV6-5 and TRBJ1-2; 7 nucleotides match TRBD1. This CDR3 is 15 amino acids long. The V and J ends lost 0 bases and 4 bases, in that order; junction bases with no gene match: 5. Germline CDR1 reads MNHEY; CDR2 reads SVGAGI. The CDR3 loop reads CASSYSSGGIYGYTF. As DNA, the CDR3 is TGTGCCAGCAGTTACTCCTCAGGGGGAATCTATGGCTACACCTTC.

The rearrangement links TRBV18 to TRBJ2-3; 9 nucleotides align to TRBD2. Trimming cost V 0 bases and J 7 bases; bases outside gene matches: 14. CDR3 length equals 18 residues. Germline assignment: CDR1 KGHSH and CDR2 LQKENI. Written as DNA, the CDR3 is TGTGCCAGCTCACCACCGCTTTTGAAGCGGGGGGCCGGGTATACGCAGTATTTT. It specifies CASSPPLLKRGAGYTQYF. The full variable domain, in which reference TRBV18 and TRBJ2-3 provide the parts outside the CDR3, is NAGVMQNPRHLVRRRGQEARLRCSPMKGHSHVYWYRQLPEEGLKFMVYLQKENIIDESGMPKERFSAEFPKEGPSILRIQQVVRGDSAAYFCASSPPLLKRGAGYTQYFGPGTRLTVL.

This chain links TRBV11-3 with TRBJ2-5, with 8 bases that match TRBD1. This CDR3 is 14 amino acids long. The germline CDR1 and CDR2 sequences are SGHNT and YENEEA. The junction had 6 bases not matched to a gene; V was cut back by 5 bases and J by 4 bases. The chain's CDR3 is CASSTGQVTETQYF. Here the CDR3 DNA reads TGTGCCAGCAGCACGGGACAGGTGACAGAGACCCAGTACTTC.

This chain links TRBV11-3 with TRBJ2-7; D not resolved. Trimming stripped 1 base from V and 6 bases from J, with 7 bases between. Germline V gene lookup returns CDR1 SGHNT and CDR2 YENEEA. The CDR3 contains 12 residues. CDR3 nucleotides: TGTGCCAGCAGCTTAGCCTTCTCCGAGCAGTACTTC. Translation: CASSLAFSEQYF.